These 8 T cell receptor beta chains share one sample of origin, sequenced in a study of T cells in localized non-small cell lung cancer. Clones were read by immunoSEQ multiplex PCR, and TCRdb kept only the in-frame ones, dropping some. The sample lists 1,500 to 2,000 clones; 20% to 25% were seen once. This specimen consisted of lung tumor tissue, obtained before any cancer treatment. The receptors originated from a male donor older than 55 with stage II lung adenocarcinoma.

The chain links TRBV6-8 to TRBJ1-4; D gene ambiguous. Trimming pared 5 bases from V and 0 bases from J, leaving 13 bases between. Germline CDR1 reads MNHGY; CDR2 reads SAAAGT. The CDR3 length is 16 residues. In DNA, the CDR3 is TGTGCCAGCAGTGTACTGGGCAGGTCAACTAATGAAAAACTGTTTTTT. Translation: CASSVLGRSTNEKLFF.

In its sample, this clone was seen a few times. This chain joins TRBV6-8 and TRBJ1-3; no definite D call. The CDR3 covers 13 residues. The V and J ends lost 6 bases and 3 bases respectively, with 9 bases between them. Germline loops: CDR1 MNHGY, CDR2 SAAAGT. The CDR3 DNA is TGTGCCAGCAGAGACCCCTATGGAAACACCATATATTTT. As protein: CASRDPYGNTIYF.

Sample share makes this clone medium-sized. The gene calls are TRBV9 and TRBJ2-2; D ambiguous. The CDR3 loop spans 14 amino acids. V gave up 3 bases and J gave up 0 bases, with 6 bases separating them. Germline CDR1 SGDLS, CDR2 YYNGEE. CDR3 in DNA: TGTGCCAGCAGCGAAAGATCGAACACCGGGGAGCTGTTTTTT. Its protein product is CASSERSNTGELFF.

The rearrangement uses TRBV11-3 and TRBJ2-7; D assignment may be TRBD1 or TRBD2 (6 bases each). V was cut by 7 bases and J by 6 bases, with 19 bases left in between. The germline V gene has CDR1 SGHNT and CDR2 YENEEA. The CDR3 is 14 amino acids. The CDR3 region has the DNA TGTGCCAGCACCCCGACTAGGGGGGACCGCGAGCAGTACTTC. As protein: CASTPTRGDREQYF.

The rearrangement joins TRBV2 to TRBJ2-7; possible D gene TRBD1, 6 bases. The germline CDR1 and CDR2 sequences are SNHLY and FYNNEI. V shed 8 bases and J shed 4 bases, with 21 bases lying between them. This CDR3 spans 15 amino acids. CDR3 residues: CASSNRVPLGYEQYF. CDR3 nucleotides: TGTGCCAGCTCGAACAGGGTCCCCCTAGGGTACGAGCAGTACTTC. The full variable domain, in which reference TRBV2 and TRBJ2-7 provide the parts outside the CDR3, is EPEVTQTPSHQVTQMGQEVILRCVPISNHLYFYWYRQILGQKVEFLVSFYNNEISEKSEIFDDQFSVERPDGSNFTLKIRSTKLEDSAMYFCASSNRVPLGYEQYFGPGTRLTVT.

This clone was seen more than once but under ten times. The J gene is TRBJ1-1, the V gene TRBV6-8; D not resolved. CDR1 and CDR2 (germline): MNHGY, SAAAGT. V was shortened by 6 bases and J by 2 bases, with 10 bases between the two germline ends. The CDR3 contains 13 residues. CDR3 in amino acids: CASRLWENTEAFF. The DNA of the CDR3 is TGTGCCAGCAGACTGTGGGAAAACACTGAAGCTTTCTTT.

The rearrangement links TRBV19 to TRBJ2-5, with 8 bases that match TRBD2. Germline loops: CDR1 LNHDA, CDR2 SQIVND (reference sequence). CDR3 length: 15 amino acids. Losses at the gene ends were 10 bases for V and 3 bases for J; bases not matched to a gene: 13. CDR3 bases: TGTGCCACTTTGACTTTAGCGGGACTCAAAGAGACCCAGTACTTC. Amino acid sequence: CATLTLAGLKETQYF.

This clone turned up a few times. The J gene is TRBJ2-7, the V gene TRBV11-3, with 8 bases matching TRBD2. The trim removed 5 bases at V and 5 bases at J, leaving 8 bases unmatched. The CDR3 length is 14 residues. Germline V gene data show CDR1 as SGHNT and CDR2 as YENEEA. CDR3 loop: CASSRGGAEDEQYF. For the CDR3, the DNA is TGTGCCAGCAGCCGGGGGGGGGCGGAGGACGAGCAGTACTTC.